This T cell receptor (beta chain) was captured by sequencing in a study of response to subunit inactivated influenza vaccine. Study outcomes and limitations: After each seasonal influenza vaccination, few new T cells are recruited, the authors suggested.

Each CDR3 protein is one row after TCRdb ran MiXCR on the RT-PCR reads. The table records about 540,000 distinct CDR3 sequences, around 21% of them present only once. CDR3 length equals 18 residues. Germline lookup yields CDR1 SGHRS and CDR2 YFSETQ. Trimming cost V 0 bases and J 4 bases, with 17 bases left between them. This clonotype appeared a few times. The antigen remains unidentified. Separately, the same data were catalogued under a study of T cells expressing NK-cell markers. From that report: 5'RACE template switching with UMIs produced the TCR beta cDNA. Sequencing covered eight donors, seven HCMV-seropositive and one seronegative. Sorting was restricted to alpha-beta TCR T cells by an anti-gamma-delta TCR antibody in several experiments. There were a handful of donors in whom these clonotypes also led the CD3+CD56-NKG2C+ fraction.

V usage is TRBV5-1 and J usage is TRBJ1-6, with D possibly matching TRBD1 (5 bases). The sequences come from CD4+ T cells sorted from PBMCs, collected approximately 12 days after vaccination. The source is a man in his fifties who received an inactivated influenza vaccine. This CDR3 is CASSLGQIGAYYNSPLHF. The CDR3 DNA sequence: TGCGCCAGCAGCTTGGGACAGATAGGGGCCTATTATAATTCACCCCTCCACTTT.